The source of this TCR beta chain is a study of blood T cell repertoires in COVID-19. Study-wide background: COVID-19 samples from acute and convalescent phases originated in the United States, Italy and Spain.

Per the study methods: Amplification from reference gene primers served as the basis for estimated nucleated cell counts. Profiled with immunoSEQ multiplex PCR; TCRdb holds only in-frame clones, not every one. V, J and clone size were drawn from that table, and D and trimming were deduced from the DNA. The top ten clones hold around 3.4% of a sample with a few hundred thousand clones, approximately 78% of them seen once. This CDR3 has 16 residues. The ends lost 2 bases at V and 0 bases at J; junction bases unmatched: 7. Germline lookup yields CDR1 KGHSH and CDR2 LQKENI. The chain combines TRBV18 with TRBJ2-7, with 7 positions matching TRBD2. Sequencing was performed on peripheral blood. The source is a woman in her late teens or twenties with acute or convalescent COVID-19. The CDR3 loop reads CASSPMVGTNSYEQYF. The CDR3 DNA reads as TGTGCCAGCTCACCAATGGTTGGGACTAACTCCTACGAGCAGTACTTC.